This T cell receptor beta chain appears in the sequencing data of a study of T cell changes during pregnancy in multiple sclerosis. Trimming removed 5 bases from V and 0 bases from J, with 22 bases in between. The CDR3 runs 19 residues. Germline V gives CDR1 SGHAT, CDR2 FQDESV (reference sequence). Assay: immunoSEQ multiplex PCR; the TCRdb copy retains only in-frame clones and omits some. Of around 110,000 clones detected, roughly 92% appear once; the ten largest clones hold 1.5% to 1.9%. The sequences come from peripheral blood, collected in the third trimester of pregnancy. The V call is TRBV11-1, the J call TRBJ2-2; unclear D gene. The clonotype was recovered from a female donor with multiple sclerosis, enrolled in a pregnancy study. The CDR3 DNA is TGTGCCAGCAGCCCTGCGGAGAGATCGCTCCCCGCGAACACCGGGGAGCTGTTTTTT. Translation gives CASSPAERSLPANTGELFF.